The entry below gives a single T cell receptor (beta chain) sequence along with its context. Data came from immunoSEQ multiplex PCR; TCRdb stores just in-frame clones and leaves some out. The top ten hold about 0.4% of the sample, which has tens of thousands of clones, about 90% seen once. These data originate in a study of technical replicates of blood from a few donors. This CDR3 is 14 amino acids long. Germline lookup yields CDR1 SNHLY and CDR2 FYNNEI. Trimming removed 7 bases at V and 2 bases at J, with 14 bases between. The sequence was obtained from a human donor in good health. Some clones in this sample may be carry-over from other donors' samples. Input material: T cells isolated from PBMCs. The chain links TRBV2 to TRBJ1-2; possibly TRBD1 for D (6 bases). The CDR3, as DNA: TGTGCCAGCATTATCACTCAGGGGAACTATGGCTACACCTTC. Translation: CASIITQGNYGYTF.